This section outlines one TCR beta chain sequence together with its context. What it recognizes is unknown. Trimming stripped 0 bases from V and 6 bases from J, with 9 bases between. Germline CDR1 MGHRA, CDR2 YSYEKL. The CDR3 is 14 amino acids. Assay: immunoSEQ multiplex PCR; the TCRdb copy retains only in-frame clones and omits some. The data show tens of thousands of clones, around 66% seen once. Every patient experienced relapse after autologous stem cell transplantation, and brentuximab vedotin exposure varied. This sample was included in a study of PD-1 blockade in classical Hodgkin lymphoma. Study-level information: The nivolumab dose that patients received was 3 mg/kg, given intravenously every 2 weeks.

Study results and limitations: By C4D1 there was a significant rise in CD4+ TCR diversity but not in CD8+ TCR diversity. Complete responders' baseline diversity resembled that of newly diagnosed patients.

The material was peripheral blood mononuclear cells (PBMCs), obtained at baseline. The chain combines TRBV4-1 with TRBJ1-5; weak D call: TRBD1 (6 bases). The sequence was obtained from a human donor with classical Hodgkin lymphoma. CDR3 protein: CASSQDEGVQPQHF. CDR3 DNA: TGCGCCAGCAGCCAAGATGAGGGGGTTCAGCCCCAGCATTTT.